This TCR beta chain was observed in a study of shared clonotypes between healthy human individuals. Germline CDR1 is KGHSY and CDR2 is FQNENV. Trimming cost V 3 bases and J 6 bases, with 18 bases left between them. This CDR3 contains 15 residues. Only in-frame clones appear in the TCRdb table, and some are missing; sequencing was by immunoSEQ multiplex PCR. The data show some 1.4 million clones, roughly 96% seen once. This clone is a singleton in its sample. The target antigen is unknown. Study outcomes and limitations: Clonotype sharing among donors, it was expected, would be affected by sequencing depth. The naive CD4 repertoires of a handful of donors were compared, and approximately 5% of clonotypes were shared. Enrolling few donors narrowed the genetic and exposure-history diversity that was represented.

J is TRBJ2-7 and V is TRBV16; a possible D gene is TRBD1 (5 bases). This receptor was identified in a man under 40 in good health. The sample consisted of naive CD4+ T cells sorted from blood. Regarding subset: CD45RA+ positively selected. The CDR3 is CASSQTVGFRGEQYF. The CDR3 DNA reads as TGTGCCAGCAGCCAGACGGTTGGGTTTAGGGGCGAGCAGTACTTC.